These 26 T cell receptor beta chains came from one sample sequenced in a study of neurological immune-mediated disorders. MiXCR, applied by TCRdb to the 5' RACE reads, yields one record per CDR3 protein. The repertoire holds 71,000 or so distinct CDR3 sequences, with roughly 13% as singletons. The time point: longitudinal time-point 1 (baseline). The sequencing input was PBMCs. These receptors came from a female donor with HTLV-1-associated myelopathy (HAM/TSP).

This clonotype occurred many times. V and J are TRBV2 and TRBJ1-3; D is perhaps TRBD1 (5 bases). V dropped 2 bases and J dropped 3 bases, with 11 bases sitting between them. Germline V gene sequence: CDR1 SNHLY, CDR2 FYNNEI. This CDR3 is 15 amino acids long. The CDR3, as DNA: TGTGCCAGCAGTGAATATGCAGGGAGTGGAAACACCATATATTTT. As protein: CASSEYAGSGNTIYF. The variable domain in full, with the rest retrieved from reference TRBV2 and TRBJ1-3, is EPEVTQTPSHQVTQMGQEVILRCVPISNHLYFYWYRQILGQKVEFLVSFYNNEISEKSEIFDDQFSVERPDGSNFTLKIRSTKLEDSAMYFCASSEYAGSGNTIYFGEGSWLTVV.

This clonotype was recorded many times. The V and J genes are TRBV7-9 and TRBJ2-3, with 8 bases identical to TRBD1. Germline CDR1 is SEHNR and CDR2 is FQNEAQ (reference sequence). Trimming took 11 bases from V and 2 from J; bases not matched to a gene: 6. This CDR3 has 13 amino acids. CDR3 DNA: TGTGCCGTACGGGACAGGAACACAGATACGCAGTATTTT. Its translation: CAVRDRNTDTQYF.

This chain uses TRBV10-3 with TRBJ2-1; 9 bases map to TRBD2. This CDR3 contains 17 residues. Germline trimming cut 8 bases from V and 6 bases from J; bases unmatched to any gene: 17. Germline CDR1 and CDR2: ENHRY and SYGVKD. The CDR3 protein is CAIGPGTGRGGSNEQFF. The DNA for the CDR3 is TGTGCCATCGGCCCTGGTACTGGGCGGGGGGGTTCCAATGAGCAGTTCTTC.

This clonotype has at least ten counts. This chain links TRBV20-1 with TRBJ2-1; tentatively, D is TRBD2 (7 bases). CDR1 is DFQATT, CDR2 SNEGSKA, per germline (reference sequence). This CDR3 is 15 amino acids long. The V end lost 1 base, the J end lost 9 bases, and 19 bases lay between the germline ends. The CDR3 DNA sequence: TGCAGTGCTAGAGGAGGGGGGGCTCATCGTACTGAGCAGTTCTTC. It encodes CSARGGGAHRTEQFF.

There are many counts of this clonotype. This chain joins TRBV10-3 and TRBJ1-4; 8 nucleotides agree with TRBD1. The V gene end was trimmed by 3 bases and the J gene end by 7 bases; junction bases not matched to a gene: 10. This CDR3 has 16 amino acids. Per germline, CDR1 ENHRY and CDR2 SYGVKD. The CDR3 DNA follows: TGTGCCATCAGTGATCCCGGACAGGGTGGGTCTGAAAAACTGTTTTTT. This gives the protein CAISDPGQGGSEKLFF.

This clonotype has ten or more counts. The rearrangement uses TRBV4-1 and TRBJ2-7; 7 bases line up with TRBD1. Trimming at V came to 4 bases and at J to 7 bases, leaving 10 bases not matched to a gene. CDR3 length equals 14 residues. Germline CDR1 and CDR2: MGHRA and YSYEKL. In DNA form, the CDR3 reads TGCGCCAGCAGCCTTGGTGAGGGGGCGCGGGAGCAGTACTTC. Protein product: CASSLGEGAREQYF.

This clonotype was counted many times. This rearrangement joins TRBV10-3 to TRBJ2-2; no reliable D call. Germline V CDR1 and CDR2: ENHRY, SYGVKD. The CDR3 is 14 residues long. V gave up 5 bases and J gave up 0 bases, with 7 bases separating them. CDR3 sequence reads: CAISITTNTGELFF. The DNA of the CDR3 is TGTGCCATCAGTATTACAACGAACACCGGGGAGCTGTTTTTT.

The V and J genes are TRBV5-1 and TRBJ2-3, with 7 bases lining up with TRBD2. CDR1 SGHRS and CDR2 YFSETQ come from the germline V gene. This CDR3 region has 16 residues. The V and J ends lost 4 bases and 4 bases, in that order; junction bases with no gene match: 12. The CDR3, as DNA: TGCGCCAGCAGCGAGACTAGCTGGGTACCTGCAGATACGCAGTATTTT. Its protein product is CASSETSWVPADTQYF.

This clonotype was picked up many times. This chain links TRBV5-1 with TRBJ2-3; 12 nucleotides agree with TRBD1. Germline CDR1 SGHRS, CDR2 YFSETQ. V lost 4 bases and J lost 14; bases outside the gene matches: 8. CDR3 length: 13 residues. CDR3 nucleotides: TGCGCCAGCAGCGGGACAGGGGGCTGGCTGGGGTATTTT. Residues: CASSGTGGWLGYF.

This clonotype was recorded many times. The chain is built from TRBV20-1 and TRBJ2-1; D possibly matches TRBD1 or TRBD2 (6 bases each). V was shortened by 3 bases and J by 7 bases, with 19 bases between the two germline ends. This CDR3 comprises 15 residues. Germline loops: CDR1 DFQATT, CDR2 SNEGSKA (reference sequence). The CDR3 DNA is TGCAGTGCTAGGGCGCATCGGGGGCTACTTAATGAGCAGTTCTTC. It specifies CSARAHRGLLNEQFF.

There are many counts of this clonotype. This may stem from a read error, because a much larger clone lies one nucleotide away. The gene calls are TRBV5-1 and TRBJ2-2, with unresolved D. Germline CDR1 SGHRS, CDR2 YFSETQ. The CDR3 spans 15 residues. This CDR3 reads CTSSLTSENTGELFF. The CDR3 DNA is TGCACCAGCAGCTTGACATCGGAGAACACCGGGGAGCTGTTTTTT.

This clonotype was counted at least ten times. The DNA for the CDR3 is TGTGCCAGCAGCCGCATAAACTATGGCTACACCTTC. This codes for CASSRINYGYTF. J is TRBJ1-2 and V is TRBV28; D is undetermined. Deletions cut 6 bases from V and 2 bases from J, with 7 bases between. Germline assignment: CDR1 MDHEN and CDR2 SYDVKM. The CDR3 has 12 residues.

This clonotype was seen ten or more times. This chain connects TRBV15 to TRBJ2-5; D is perhaps TRBD1 or TRBD2 (6 bases each). V shed 11 bases and J shed 5 bases, with 12 bases lying between them. There are 11 residues in the CDR3. CDR1 and CDR2 (germline): LNHNV, YYDKDF (reference sequence). For the CDR3, the DNA is TGTGCCGCGGGACACGGGGAGACCCAGTACTTC. Its protein is CAAGHGETQYF.

This clonotype was observed many times. This rearrangement joins TRBV5-1 to TRBJ2-3; TRBD2 agrees at 11 bases. V lost 3 bases, J lost 3 bases, and 0 bases stayed unmatched. This CDR3 contains 14 residues. Germline V gives CDR1 SGHRS, CDR2 YFSETQ. Here the CDR3 reads CASSWTSGTDTQYF. CDR3 nucleotide sequence: TGCGCCAGCAGCTGGACTAGCGGGACAGATACGCAGTATTTT.

The rearrangement joins TRBV5-1 to TRBJ2-2; D gene uncertain. Germline loops: CDR1 SGHRS, CDR2 YFSETQ. The CDR3 loop spans 14 amino acids. The V end lost 1 base, the J end lost 3 bases, and 7 bases lay between the germline ends. The chain's CDR3 is CASSLMLDTGELFF. CDR3 DNA sequence: TGCGCCAGCAGCTTGATGCTGGACACCGGGGAGCTGTTTTTT.

This clonotype was seen ten or more times. The CDR3 reads CASGSAQGGNQPQHF. CDR3 coding DNA: TGTGCCAGTGGTAGTGCCCAAGGGGGCAATCAGCCCCAGCATTTT. The V gene is TRBV21-1, the J gene TRBJ1-5; TRBD1 is the table's D call, not checked against the DNA. TRBV21-1 is labeled a pseudogene. The CDR3 length is 15 residues.

This clonotype was observed many times. The chain uses TRBV28 and TRBJ1-5; D unclear. Trimming took 5 bases from V and 5 from J, leaving 40 bases between them. This CDR3 is built from 23 residues. Germline V lookup: CDR1 MDHEN, CDR2 SYDVKM. In nucleotides, the CDR3 is TGTGCCAGCAGTAGGCCCGACATTGGAAGGACCGATGTCACTGAGACACTGGATCAGCCCCAGCATTTT. This encodes CASSRPDIGRTDVTETLDQPQHF.

The rearrangement uses TRBV6-5 and TRBJ2-3, with D unresolved. V dropped 10 bases and J dropped 4 bases, with 18 bases sitting between them. This CDR3 comprises 14 residues. Per germline, CDR1 MNHEY and CDR2 SVGAGI. DNA of the CDR3: TGTGCCAACAGATTCACCCGCTGGGCAGATACGCAGTATTTT. Its protein is CANRFTRWADTQYF.

This clonotype was found many times. J is TRBJ2-1 and V is TRBV11-2; 11 bases map to TRBD2. Trimming removed 7 bases from V and 4 bases from J; junction bases left unmatched: 6. CDR1 is SGHAT, CDR2 FQNNGV, per germline. This CDR3 has 15 amino acids. As DNA, the CDR3 is TGTGCCAGCAAGACCACTAGCGGGGGTTACAATGAGCAGTTCTTC. It translates to CASKTTSGGYNEQFF.

The rearrangement uses TRBV20-1 and TRBJ2-3; TRBD2 matches 11 bases. Germline V gene sequence: CDR1 DFQATT, CDR2 SNEGSKA (reference sequence). The ends lost 5 bases at V and 3 bases at J; junction bases unmatched: 4. CDR3 length: 14 amino acids. This CDR3 is CSASSGGRTDTQYF. CDR3 DNA sequence: TGCAGTGCTTCTAGCGGGGGGCGGACAGATACGCAGTATTTT.

This clonotype was detected ten times or more. The J gene is TRBJ2-7, the V gene TRBV10-3; no firm D call. Germline V CDR1 and CDR2: ENHRY, SYGVKD. This CDR3 is 11 amino acids long. The V end lost 2 bases, the J end lost 7 bases, and 6 bases lay between the germline ends. The CDR3 here is CAISERQEQYF. CDR3 sequence (DNA): TGTGCCATCAGTGAGAGGCAGGAGCAGTACTTC.

This clonotype was recorded many times. V and J are TRBV12-3 or TRBV12-4 and TRBJ1-4; D possibly corresponds to TRBD1 (6 bases). This CDR3 comprises 15 residues. The germline V and J ends were trimmed by 5 bases and 8 bases, with 18 bases remaining between them. CDR3 DNA sequence: TGTGCCAGCAGTCTGGGAGGGGGGGCTGGAGAAAAACTGTTTTTT. Amino acid sequence: CASSLGGGAGEKLFF.

Many counts were recorded for this clonotype. The chain uses TRBV7-9 and TRBJ2-3; 8 nucleotides match TRBD1. The V segment lost 1 base and the J segment 3 bases; nucleotides outside the gene matches: 3. CDR3 length equals 15 residues. The germline V gene has CDR1 SEHNR and CDR2 FQNEAQ (reference sequence). The CDR3 spells CASSLGTGTTDTQYF. The CDR3 region has the DNA TGTGCCAGCAGCTTAGGGACAGGGACAACAGATACGCAGTATTTT.

This clonotype came up many times. J is TRBJ2-3 and V is TRBV28; 9 nucleotides line up with TRBD2. Germline lookup yields CDR1 MDHEN and CDR2 SYDVKM. This CDR3 is built from 13 residues. Trimming at V came to 8 bases and at J to 4 bases, leaving 4 bases not matched to a gene. The CDR3 protein is CASGRGGADTQYF. The CDR3 DNA reads TGTGCCAGCGGGCGGGGGGGCGCAGATACGCAGTATTTT.

This clonotype was seen repeatedly, ten times or more. The chain couples TRBV6-6 to TRBJ1-6, with a weak D call TRBD1 (5 bases). Germline lookup yields CDR1 MNHNY and CDR2 SVGAGI (reference sequence). CDR3 length: 12 residues. Trimming removed 6 bases from V and 11 bases from J, with 11 bases in between. The CDR3 nucleotides read TGTGCCAGCAGACCGCCGGGGGCACCCCTCCACTTT. Translation gives CASRPPGAPLHF.

This clonotype was seen a few times. This chain links TRBV10-2 with TRBJ2-1; 7 bases map to TRBD1. In germline, CDR1 is WSHSY, CDR2 SAAADI. This CDR3 has 16 residues. V was pared by 2 bases and J by 0 bases, with 4 bases of the junction left unmatched. The CDR3 DNA follows: TGCGCCAGCAGTGAGGGACAGGCGAGCTCCTACAATGAGCAGTTCTTC. This codes for CASSEGQASSYNEQFF.